The present T cell receptor (beta chain) was sequenced within a study of T-cell reconstitution after alpha-beta-depleted transplantation in children. Study outcomes and limitations: Approximately two months post-transplant, alpha-beta T cells reportedly originated from several hundred expanded graft clones. A year had passed since transplant, and T-cell counts and diversity by then came mostly from newly produced T cells.

Comment on this clonotype: What it binds is unknown.

The CDR3 consists of 14 residues. Trimming removed 1 base at V and 7 bases at J, with 8 bases between. The V gene's germline CDR1 is SGHTA and CDR2 FQGNSA. A TCRbeta library incorporating unique molecular identifiers was prepared. TCRdb reprocessed the PCR reads via MiXCR and lists one record per CDR3 protein. The table has hundreds of thousands of distinct CDR3 sequences, approximately 24% seen once; the top ten hold 4.8%. This TCR derives from a female patient aged 2 to 10 who had a stem cell transplant for congenital amegakaryocytic thrombocytopenia, so the T cells may come from the graft donor. This chain joins TRBV7-2 and TRBJ1-6; D gene uncertain. This specimen consisted of PBMCs, mostly from graft donor cells, obtained 360 days after TCRalphabeta/CD19-depleted stem cell transplant. The CDR3 loop reads CASSLVPENSPLHF. The CDR3 nucleotides read TGTGCCAGCAGCTTAGTGCCAGAAAATTCACCCCTCCACTTT.